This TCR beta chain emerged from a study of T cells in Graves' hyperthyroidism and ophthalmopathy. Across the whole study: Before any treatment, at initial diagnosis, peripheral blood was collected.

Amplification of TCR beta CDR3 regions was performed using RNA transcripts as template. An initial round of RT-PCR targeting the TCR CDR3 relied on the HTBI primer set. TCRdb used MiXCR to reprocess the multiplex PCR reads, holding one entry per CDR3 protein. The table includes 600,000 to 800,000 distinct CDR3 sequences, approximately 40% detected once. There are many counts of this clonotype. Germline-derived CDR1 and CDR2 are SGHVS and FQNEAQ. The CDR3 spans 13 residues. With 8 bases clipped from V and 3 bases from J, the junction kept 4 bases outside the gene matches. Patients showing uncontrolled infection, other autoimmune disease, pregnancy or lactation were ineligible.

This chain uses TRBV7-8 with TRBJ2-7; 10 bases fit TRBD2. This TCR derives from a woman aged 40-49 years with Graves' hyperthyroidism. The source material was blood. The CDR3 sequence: CASLGLADYEQYF. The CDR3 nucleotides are TGTGCCAGCCTCGGACTAGCGGACTACGAGCAGTACTTC.